This T cell receptor beta chain derives from a study of cytomegalovirus exposure and HLA in healthy donors (TCRdb year 2017). Background on the whole study: The roughly 670 repertoires of the first cohort and the roughly 120 validation repertoires were produced on the same platform, according to a later analysis. Along with the roughly 670-subject first cohort, a separate validation cohort of 120 different subjects was used. To predict cytomegalovirus infection status, the study brought together high-throughput TCR immunosequencing, statistical association of individual TCRs with disease status, and machine learning. The study was designed to test whether signatures of past pathogen exposure could be identified by cataloging public T cell receptors. Results the study describes overall, beyond this receptor: A total of fewer than 200 TCR beta chains were listed by the study as associated with cytomegalovirus. In vitro tests confirmed that three of the cytomegalovirus-associated TCR beta chains recognize cytomegalovirus antigens. A later analysis lacked HLA typing for the validation cohort, so it scored co-occurrence in that cohort across all 110 or so repertoires. Of the cluster scores, 85% to 95% were above 0 in a later analysis, which found that TCRs clustered in the first cohort also tended to co-occur in the roughly 130 validation repertoires. The authors suggested that the approach could potentially be extended to other disease states and immunological phenotypes. The classifier was reported to diagnose cytomegalovirus status with high specificity and sensitivity in both the original and validation cohorts. Most TCR sequences were observed very rarely across donors, whereas some public TCRs were present in many individuals.

Separate from the roughly 650-subject first cohort, the validation cohort of 120 subjects was the group to which the donors belonged. Trimming removed 5 bases from V and 5 bases from J, leaving 14 bases between the germline ends. Measured from the cysteine to the phenylalanine, the CDR3 is 14 residues long. Only the CDR3 portion is preserved as DNA: 42 bases, with reading frame beginning at the first base. CDR1 is given as SGHRS and CDR2 as YFSETQ, both from the germline V gene. Points on this clone: Which antigen it targets is not known. No base qualities exist here, and no much larger clone lies one base off it.

Receptor libraries were prepared by the immunoSEQ multiplex PCR assay. The original methods were these. A statistical classification framework was built for diagnosing cytomegalovirus status from the catalog of TCR beta chain sequences. As stored in TCRdb, this immuneACCESS dataset retains in-frame rearrangements with V and J assigned. A fraction of the clones does not appear; measured against another copy, unresolved V genes explain less than half of the discrepancy, and the remainder lacks a known reason. V and J calls plus clone size are reproduced from that table; the DNA served to infer D and trimming. The sample has about 130,000 clones on record, 85% to 90% of them singletons. Together, the top ten hold roughly 1.2% of the sample.

Sequencing input: PBMCs. The sequence was collected from a woman between 18 and 30 years old in good health and CMV-seronegative. The chain joins TRBV5-1 to TRBJ2-1; a tentative D call is TRBD1 (6 bases match). The CDR3 here reads CASSAGAVDNEQFF. The DNA sequence is as follows: TGCGCCAGCAGTGCAGGGGCGGTGGACAATGAGCAGTTCTTC.